The present entry profiles one TCR beta chain with its context. Trimming took off 3 bases at V and 11 bases at J, with 19 bases between the two ends. The CDR3 extends over 14 amino acids. Germline CDR1 LNHNV, CDR2 YYDKDF (reference sequence). Sequencing used immunoSEQ multiplex PCR; TCRdb keeps in-frame clones, though not all of them. The sample shows tens of thousands of clones, 80% to 90% of them seen only once. This record belongs to a study of T cell responses to AZD1222 COVID-19 vaccine. The sample in question was peripheral blood, obtained on day 0 of AZD1222 vaccination. The V and J genes are TRBV15 and TRBJ1-1; D is perhaps TRBD1 (5 bases). The receptor was isolated from an adult in good health. CDR3: CATSSAGTGLWAFF. CDR3 coding DNA: TGTGCCACCAGCAGTGCCGGGACGGGGCTTTGGGCTTTCTTT.